The present TCR beta chain was sequenced within a study of PD-L1 blockade in urothelial cancer. Across the whole study: From 0 to 3 prior chemotherapy regimens had been given to the patients. A median blood sample held about 140,000 T cells and more than 80,000 unique TCRs.

The time point was: pretreatment peripheral blood. Trimming removed 3 bases at V and 1 base at J, with 6 bases between. This CDR3 contains 13 residues. Germline V CDR1 and CDR2: MNHEY, SMNVEV (reference sequence). Profiled with immunoSEQ multiplex PCR; TCRdb holds only in-frame clones, not every one. This repertoire shows under 70,000 clones, 65% to 90% found once; its top ten account for about a sixth. The sequence derives from a man between 65 and 85 years old with urothelial cancer. The sequenced sample was PBMCs, obtained around atezolizumab (anti-PD-L1) treatment. The chain couples TRBV27 to TRBJ1-1; D gene uncertain. CDR3 sequence reads: CASSLNGNTEAFF. CDR3 in DNA: TGTGCCAGCAGTTTGAACGGGAACACTGAAGCTTTCTTT.